These 23 T cell receptor beta chains were all obtained from the same sample, sequenced in a study of shared clonotypes between healthy human individuals. Produced via immunoSEQ multiplex PCR; TCRdb's table is partial and in-frame only. There are roughly 2 million clones in the sample; 95% occur only once, and 0.13% lies in the top ten. Sample: naive CD4+ T cells sorted from blood. Subset in this sample: CD45RA+ positively selected. The origin of the receptors is a man between 18 and 29 years old in good health.

The chain carries TRBV10-3 and TRBJ2-1; D gene ambiguous. The CDR3 length is 10 residues. Trimming removed 10 bases at V and 8 bases at J, with 9 bases between. Looked up from germline, CDR1 is ENHRY and CDR2 is SYGVKD. The CDR3 region has the DNA TGTGCCACCCGTCAGGATGAGCAGTTCTTC. It yields the protein CATRQDEQFF.

This clone appeared a single time. This chain joins TRBV6-1 and TRBJ2-7; no clear D gene. Germline CDR1 reads MNHNS; CDR2 reads SASEGT. Deletions cut 0 bases from V and 5 bases from J, with 14 bases between. The CDR3 runs 15 residues. The CDR3 nucleotides are TGTGCCAGCAGTGAAGCAGGATTCAGAGCTAACGAGCAGTACTTC. Its translation is CASSEAGFRANEQYF.

The genes are TRBV30 and TRBJ1-1; 8 bases are a match to TRBD1. Germline V lookup: CDR1 GTSNPN, CDR2 SVGIG (reference sequence). Trimming at V came to 3 bases and at J to 0 bases, leaving 6 bases not matched to a gene. The CDR3 spans 15 residues. This chain's CDR3 is CAWSDGQGMNTEAFF. The CDR3 coding sequence is TGTGCCTGGAGCGACGGACAGGGTATGAACACTGAAGCTTTCTTT.

V usage is TRBV15 and J usage is TRBJ1-6, with D tentatively TRBD1 (5 bases). V was trimmed by 6 bases and J by 7 bases, leaving 7 bases between them. Germline CDR1 LNHNV, CDR2 YYDKDF (reference sequence). The CDR3 covers 12 residues. The CDR3 region is CATRDRNSPLHF. The DNA for the CDR3 is TGTGCCACCAGAGACAGAAATTCACCCCTCCACTTT.

Notes on this clone: Distinct nucleotide sequences in the sample also encode this CDR3. The rearrangement joins TRBV11-2 to TRBJ2-5, with D hard to call. The CDR3 totals 12 residues. V shed 1 base and J shed 2 bases, with 2 bases lying between them. CDR1 SGHAT and CDR2 FQNNGV come from the germline V gene. The CDR3 loop reads CASSLAQETQYF. Written as DNA, the CDR3 is TGTGCCAGCAGCTTAGCTCAAGAGACCCAGTACTTC. The complete variable domain, with remaining parts taken from reference TRBV11-2 and TRBJ2-5, reads EAGVAQSPRYKIIEKRQSVAFWCNPISGHATLYWYQQILGQGPKLLIQFQNNGVVDDSQLPKDRFSAERLKGVDSTLKIQPAKLEDSAVYLCASSLAQETQYFGPGTRLLVL.

V gene TRBV7-2 combines with J gene TRBJ2-3; D ambiguous. The CDR3 has 13 amino acids. Trimming took 2 bases from V and 4 from J, leaving 7 bases between them. Germline CDR1 SGHTA, CDR2 FQGNSA. The CDR3 DNA reads TGTGCCAGCAGCTTACAACATCCAGATACGCAGTATTTT. Encoded protein: CASSLQHPDTQYF.

This chain joins TRBV5-1 and TRBJ2-1; D tentatively reads TRBD1 or TRBD2 (7 bases each). CDR1 and CDR2 from the germline V gene are SGHRS and YFSETQ. CDR3 length: 16 residues. The germline V and J ends were trimmed by 2 bases and 8 bases, with 20 bases remaining between them. The CDR3, as DNA: TGCGCCAGCAGCTTTCTAGCGGCCTCCAGGGGGGATGAGCAGTTCTTC. It yields the protein CASSFLAASRGDEQFF.

V usage is TRBV10-1 and J usage is TRBJ2-1; 10 bases are a match to TRBD2. Germline values: CDR1 WNHNN, CDR2 SYGVQD (reference sequence). J gave up 6 bases and V 4 bases, and 6 bases lay outside the gene matches. The length of the CDR3 is 15 residues. The CDR3 spells CASSAPERGGNEQFF. In DNA, the CDR3 is TGCGCCAGCAGTGCCCCCGAGCGGGGGGGCAATGAGCAGTTCTTC.

The rearrangement uses TRBV6-1 and TRBJ1-2; D is undetermined. Deletions cut 7 bases from V and 3 bases from J, with 6 bases between. There are 11 residues in the CDR3. Germline V gene data show CDR1 as MNHNS and CDR2 as SASEGT. In nucleotides, the CDR3 is TGTGCCAGCAATCTAGACTATGGCTACACCTTC. Protein sequence: CASNLDYGYTF.

The gene calls are TRBV5-1 and TRBJ2-7; 12 positions match TRBD2. The germline CDR1 and CDR2 sequences are SGHRS and YFSETQ. The V and J ends lost 5 bases and 3 bases, in that order; junction bases with no gene match: 3. The CDR3 consists of 14 residues. The CDR3 DNA reads TGCGCCAGCAGGCTAGCGGGAGGGGGCTACGAGCAGTACTTC. Protein product: CASRLAGGGYEQYF.

This chain uses TRBV5-4 with TRBJ2-7, with a possible D match to TRBD1 (6 bases). CDR3 length equals 13 residues. Per the germline V gene, CDR1 is SGHNT and CDR2 is YYREEE (reference sequence). V lost 4 bases, J lost 2 bases, and 10 bases lay in between. The CDR3 region has the DNA TGTGCCAGCAGCATGGACAGACCCTACGAGCAGTACTTC. Its protein product is CASSMDRPYEQYF.

The chain carries TRBV18 and TRBJ2-6; D ambiguous. Trimming shortened V by 2 bases and J by 3 bases, and 8 bases separated the two germline ends. Germline CDR1 is KGHSH and CDR2 is LQKENI. The CDR3 contains 15 residues. CDR3 loop: CASSPGEGGANVLTF. The CDR3 DNA sequence: TGTGCCAGCTCACCAGGGGAAGGTGGGGCCAACGTCCTGACTTTC.

The V call is TRBV27, the J call TRBJ2-2; 7 bases align to TRBD1. V lost 3 bases to trimming and J lost 5 bases; unmatched junction nucleotides: 6. The CDR3 length is 15 residues. The germline CDR1 and CDR2 sequences are MNHEY and SMNVEV (reference sequence). The CDR3 nucleotides read TGTGCCAGCAGTTTCCGAGGGGGCGGAACCGGGGAGCTGTTTTTT. This sequence encodes CASSFRGGGTGELFF.

To note about this clone: Different DNA sequences within this sample yield the same CDR3. J is TRBJ1-2 and V is TRBV30; TRBD1 might be the D (5 bases). With 5 bases removed from V and 4 bases from J, the gap between germline ends came to 11 bases. CDR1 is GTSNPN, CDR2 SVGIG, per germline (reference sequence). The CDR3 spans 12 residues. DNA of the CDR3: TGTGCCTGGCGCGAGGGGAGCTATGGCTACACCTTC. Translating it yields CAWREGSYGYTF. Supplemented by reference TRBV30 and TRBJ1-2, the full variable domain reads SQTIHQWPATLVQPVGSPLSLECTVEGTSNPNLYWYRQAAGRGLQLLFYSVGIGQISSEVPQNLSASRPQDRQFILSSKKLLLSDSGFYLCAWREGSYGYTFGSGTRLTVV.

The chain joins TRBV11-2 to TRBJ2-7; D might be TRBD2 (5 bases). The CDR3 consists of 14 residues. The germline CDR1 and CDR2 sequences are SGHAT and FQNNGV. V lost 7 bases, J lost 2 bases, and 15 bases lay in between. The CDR3 nucleotides read TGTGCCAGCACCTTTAGCGCAGAAACCTACGAGCAGTACTTC. This codes for CASTFSAETYEQYF.

The CDR3 nucleotides read TGTGCCTGGAGTGTGGGTTGGGGTTCTTCGGCGGGGGTCACAGATACGCAGTATTTT. Translated, it gives CAWSVGWGSSAGVTDTQYF. The V and J genes are TRBV30 and TRBJ2-3, with 7 bases that match TRBD2. The CDR3 extends over 19 amino acids. Germline V gives CDR1 GTSNPN, CDR2 SVGIG (reference sequence). V trimming: 0 bases; J trimming: 2 bases; junction bases outside the gene matches: 17.

The chain combines TRBV30 with TRBJ1-4; 9 bases are a match to TRBD1. The germline CDR1 and CDR2 sequences are GTSNPN and SVGIG (reference sequence). The CDR3 has 14 residues. Losses at the gene ends were 4 bases for V and 8 bases for J; bases not matched to a gene: 8. In nucleotides, the CDR3 is TGTGCCTGGAACCCGGGACAGGGAAAGGAAAAACTGTTTTTT. Protein: CAWNPGQGKEKLFF.

The CDR3 region is CASSNSRLTDFSNQPQHF. Here the CDR3 DNA reads TGTGCCAGTAGTAATAGTAGGCTGACAGATTTTAGCAATCAGCCCCAGCATTTT. The chain carries TRBV19 and TRBJ1-5; possible D gene TRBD1, 5 bases. This CDR3 region has 18 residues. CDR1 and CDR2 from the germline V gene are LNHDA and SQIVND (reference sequence). Trimming left V 4 bases short and J 0 bases short, with 19 bases between.

The chain links TRBV5-1 to TRBJ2-2, with a possible D match to TRBD2 (5 bases). This CDR3 is 16 amino acids long. V shed 4 bases and J shed 0 bases, with 13 bases lying between them. CDR1 SGHRS and CDR2 YFSETQ come from the germline V gene. CDR3 residues: CASSPRGQANTGELFF. The CDR3 DNA reads as TGCGCCAGCAGCCCTCGAGGGCAGGCGAACACCGGGGAGCTGTTTTTT.

This chain joins TRBV28 and TRBJ1-2; D is uncertain. The germline V gene has CDR1 MDHEN and CDR2 SYDVKM. The CDR3 spans 13 residues. Trimming pared 6 bases from V and 7 bases from J, leaving 15 bases between. The CDR3 sequence is CASSADPSGGYTF. The DNA for the CDR3 is TGTGCCAGCAGCGCGGACCCGTCGGGTGGCTACACCTTC.

The gene calls are TRBV29-1 and TRBJ1-4, with D tentatively TRBD1 (5 bases). V was cut by 4 bases and J by 4 bases, with 16 bases left in between. This CDR3 comprises 15 residues. CDR1 is SQVTM and CDR2 is ANQGSEA in the germline V gene. The CDR3 nucleotides are TGCAGCGTTGCTTCGGGTACCGGGGGTAATGAAAAACTGTTTTTT. Protein product: CSVASGTGGNEKLFF.

This chain uses TRBV5-1 with TRBJ1-3; D possibly corresponds to TRBD1 (5 bases). This CDR3 region has 16 residues. In germline, CDR1 is SGHRS, CDR2 YFSETQ. Trimming took 0 bases from V and 0 from J, leaving 10 bases between them. The CDR3 nucleotides read TGCGCCAGCAGCTTGGAGACAGCGTCCTCTGGAAACACCATATATTTT. Its translation: CASSLETASSGNTIYF.

V usage is TRBV6-6 and J usage is TRBJ2-7; 8 positions match TRBD1. Germline CDR1 reads MNHNY; CDR2 reads SVGAGI (reference sequence). Trimming cost V 4 bases and J 0 bases; bases outside gene matches: 8. The CDR3 consists of 16 residues. This chain's CDR3 is CASSSRAGQDSYEQYF. CDR3 DNA: TGTGCCAGCAGTTCACGGGCGGGACAGGACTCCTACGAGCAGTACTTC.